The 27 T cell receptor beta chains given below trace back to one sample, sequenced in a study of identical twins. A single record per CDR3 protein comes from TCRdb applying MiXCR to the 5' RACE reads. Of roughly 200,000 distinct CDR3 sequences listed, less than 20% are singletons. These data also featured in a second study, about T cells expressing NK-cell markers.

The sequencing input was CD8+ T cells sorted from blood. These receptors were collected from a woman in her late teens or twenties in good health.

This clonotype was seen more than once but under ten times. In nucleotides, the CDR3 is TGTGCCAGCAGTCCATTAATTAGCGGGAGTCTCTACGAGCAGTACTTC. Amino acid sequence: CASSPLISGSLYEQYF. The chain recombines TRBV12-3 or TRBV12-4 with TRBJ2-7; 9 bases map to TRBD2. CDR3 length equals 16 residues. V was pared by 5 bases and J by 3 bases, with 11 bases of the junction left unmatched.

This clonotype was recorded at least ten times. This chain uses TRBV3-1 with TRBJ2-1, with 10 bases that match TRBD2. J lost 6 bases, V lost 4 bases, and 6 bases had no gene match. This CDR3 is built from 15 residues. The V gene's germline CDR1 is LGHDT and CDR2 YNNKEL (reference sequence). Here the CDR3 reads CASSPGLAAINEQFF. The CDR3 DNA reads as TGTGCCAGCAGCCCCGGACTAGCGGCAATCAATGAGCAGTTCTTC.

This rearrangement joins TRBV14 to TRBJ2-1; unclear D gene. This CDR3 contains 14 residues. Germline lookup yields CDR1 SGHDN and CDR2 FVKESK. Trimming took 1 base from V and 5 from J, leaving 9 bases between them. This chain's CDR3 is CASSQGVRNNEQFF. CDR3 sequence (DNA): TGTGCCAGCAGCCAAGGTGTCCGGAACAATGAGCAGTTCTTC.

This clonotype was counted a few times. This rearrangement joins TRBV5-5 to TRBJ2-1; TRBD1 or TRBD2 may be the D gene (5 bases each). This CDR3 region has 11 residues. The germline V and J ends were trimmed by 7 bases and 7 bases, with 9 bases remaining between them. Germline V lookup: CDR1 SGHKS, CDR2 YYEKEE (reference sequence). The CDR3 sequence: CASEWGNEQFF. The DNA of the CDR3 is TGTGCCAGCGAGTGGGGGAATGAGCAGTTCTTC.

This clonotype was seen ten or more times. CDR3: CASSLGGGAQETQYF. In nucleotides, the CDR3 is TGTGCCAGCAGCTTAGGCGGCGGGGCTCAAGAGACCCAGTACTTC. V and J are TRBV7-2 and TRBJ2-5; D perhaps matches TRBD2 (6 bases). The ends were cut back, 1 base at V and 2 bases at J, with 11 bases in the middle. The CDR3 sequence is 15 residues long. From germline, CDR1 is SGHTA and CDR2 FQGNSA.

This clonotype came up a few times. The chain recombines TRBV30 with TRBJ1-1, with a tentative D call TRBD1 (5 bases). This CDR3 region has 10 residues. CDR1 and CDR2 from the germline V gene are GTSNPN and SVGIG (reference sequence). V was trimmed by 3 bases and J by 8 bases, leaving 7 bases between them. In DNA, the CDR3 is TGTGCCTGGAGCGACAGAGAAGCTTTCTTT. Its protein product is CAWSDREAFF.

A few counts support this clonotype. CDR3 sequence reads: CASRGGTVITDTQYF. The CDR3 DNA is TGTGCCAGCAGGGGCGGGACAGTTATTACAGATACGCAGTATTTT. The chain carries TRBV12-3 or TRBV12-4 and TRBJ2-3; D might be TRBD1 (7 bases). Deletions cut 6 bases from V and 3 bases from J, with 16 bases between. CDR3 size: 15 residues.

This clonotype was counted many times. The chain uses TRBV5-1 and TRBJ2-1, with 7 bases fitting TRBD1. This CDR3 contains 13 residues. Trimming cost V 5 bases and J 3 bases; bases outside gene matches: 2. Germline V gene data show CDR1 as SGHRS and CDR2 as YFSETQ. This CDR3 reads CASSGDSYNEQFF. As DNA, the CDR3 is TGCGCCAGCAGTGGGGACAGCTACAATGAGCAGTTCTTC.

This clonotype was observed a few times. V usage is TRBV6-5 and J usage is TRBJ1-5, with D unresolved. V lost 0 bases and J 3 bases, leaving 9 bases between the germline ends. The CDR3 covers 15 residues. Germline CDR1 is MNHEY and CDR2 is SVGAGI. CDR3 residues: CASSYSMGFNQPQHF. In DNA form, the CDR3 reads TGTGCCAGCAGTTACTCGATGGGCTTCAATCAGCCCCAGCATTTT.

This clonotype was found a few times. V and J are TRBV6-1 and TRBJ2-3; maybe TRBD1 (6 bases). Deletions cut 6 bases from V and 2 bases from J, with 12 bases between. The CDR3 has 14 amino acids. Germline CDR1 is MNHNS and CDR2 is SASEGT. The CDR3 sequence is CASRPGHVTDTQYF. DNA of the CDR3: TGTGCCAGCAGGCCGGGACATGTCACAGATACGCAGTATTTT.

There are a few counts of this clonotype. The CDR3 nucleotides are TGTGCCAGCAGCTTAGAGGGGACAGGGGTCTACGAGCAGTACTTC. As protein: CASSLEGTGVYEQYF. This chain uses TRBV7-9 with TRBJ2-7; 10 bases are a match to TRBD1. J was trimmed by 3 bases and V by 1 base; bases with no gene match: 3. This CDR3 is 15 amino acids long. CDR1 SEHNR and CDR2 FQNEAQ come from the germline V gene (reference sequence).

A few counts support this clonotype. The rearrangement joins TRBV7-9 to TRBJ2-3; 8 bases line up with TRBD2. This CDR3 has 17 amino acids. Germline V gene data show CDR1 as SEHNR and CDR2 as FQNEAQ (reference sequence). Trimming removed 3 bases from V and 2 bases from J; junction bases left unmatched: 10. CDR3 residues: CASSFPYAGGLTDTQYF. The CDR3 coding sequence is TGTGCCAGCAGCTTTCCCTATGCGGGAGGACTCACAGATACGCAGTATTTT. Combining the CDR3 with reference TRBV7-9 and TRBJ2-3 gives the whole variable domain DTGVSQNPRHKITKRGQNVTFRCDPISEHNRLYWYRQTLGQGPEFLTYFQNEAQLEKSRLLSDRFSAERPKGSFSTLEIQRTEQGDSAMYLCASSFPYAGGLTDTQYFGPGTRLTVL.

This chain's CDR3 is CASSSGGRDTQYF. DNA of the CDR3: TGTGCCAGCAGCTCAGGCGGGAGGGATACGCAGTATTTT. V usage is TRBV11-3 and J usage is TRBJ2-3; TRBD2 matches 8 bases. The CDR3 contains 13 residues. The J segment lost 6 bases and the V segment lost 4 bases, leaving 3 bases of the junction unmatched. Germline V gene sequence: CDR1 SGHNT, CDR2 YENEEA.

This clonotype was picked up many times. V gene TRBV20-1 combines with J gene TRBJ2-7; tentatively, D is TRBD1 or TRBD2 (5 bases each). Trimming shortened V by 0 bases and J by 4 bases, and 7 bases separated the two germline ends. The germline V gene encodes CDR1 DFQATT and CDR2 SNEGSKA (reference sequence). This CDR3 has 12 residues. In DNA form, the CDR3 reads TGCAGTGCTAGAGACAGGGAGTACGAGCAGTACTTC. Its protein product is CSARDREYEQYF.

This sequence joins TRBV12-3 or TRBV12-4 and TRBJ2-3, with D uncertain. V was cut by 3 bases and J by 5 bases, with 12 bases left in between. CDR3 size: 14 residues. For the CDR3, the DNA is TGTGCCAGCAGTTTGGGCACCTCGGTAGATACGCAGTATTTT. Translation gives CASSLGTSVDTQYF.

The chain combines TRBV6-2 or TRBV6-3 with TRBJ2-5; D not certain. V was cut by 4 bases and J by 5 bases, with 5 bases left in between. This CDR3 has 11 amino acids. The germline V gene has CDR1 MNHEY and CDR2 SVGEGT. The CDR3: CASSSTETQYF. In DNA form, the CDR3 reads TGTGCCAGCAGTTCAACGGAGACCCAGTACTTC.

This clonotype was recorded at least ten times. The chain carries TRBV14 and TRBJ2-1, with D possibly being TRBD2 (6 bases). The CDR3 covers 15 residues. CDR1 is SGHDN and CDR2 is FVKESK in the germline V gene. The V end was cut by 4 bases, the J end by 4 bases, with 14 bases between. The DNA of the CDR3 is TGTGCCAGCAGCCCCCGGGGTGGGACTTACAATGAGCAGTTCTTC. Amino acid sequence: CASSPRGGTYNEQFF.

The rearrangement links TRBV6-2 or TRBV6-3 to TRBJ2-6; D may be TRBD1 (6 bases). Per the germline V gene, CDR1 is MNHEY and CDR2 is SVGEGT. The CDR3 is made up of 17 amino acids. The ends were cut back, 5 bases at V and 2 bases at J, with 16 bases in the middle. Here the CDR3 DNA reads TGTGCCAGCAGTAGACACAGAGGGGGAGCTGGGGCCAACGTCCTGACTTTC. It is translated as CASSRHRGGAGANVLTF.

This clonotype was seen a single time. J is TRBJ2-7 and V is TRBV7-6, with D possibly being TRBD2 (5 bases). The CDR3 runs to 14 residues. V shed 1 base and J shed 4 bases, with 11 bases lying between them. Germline CDR1 is SGHVS and CDR2 is FNYEAQ. The DNA of the CDR3 is TGTGCCAGCAGCTTAGGTAGTAGGACTTACGAGCAGTACTTC. Its protein product is CASSLGSRTYEQYF.

This clonotype was counted between two and nine times. The rearrangement links TRBV7-9 to TRBJ1-5; D unclear. This CDR3 comprises 16 residues. Germline V gives CDR1 SEHNR, CDR2 FQNEAQ (reference sequence). V was pared by 5 bases and J by 2 bases, with 16 bases between. The CDR3 DNA reads TGTGCCAGCAGCCCACCGACGGGCGGGGGCAATCAGCCCCAGCATTTT. It translates to CASSPPTGGGNQPQHF.

The table lists this clonotype with a few counts. The V gene is TRBV7-9, the J gene TRBJ2-7; D is uncertain. Germline V CDR1 and CDR2: SEHNR, FQNEAQ (reference sequence). The V and J ends lost 5 bases and 2 bases respectively, with 19 bases between them. The CDR3 runs to 16 residues. CDR3 loop: CASSPSVTQPPYEQYF. CDR3 nucleotides: TGTGCCAGCAGCCCAAGCGTAACACAACCTCCCTACGAGCAGTACTTC.

The gene calls are TRBV7-2 and TRBJ2-7; TRBD2 matches at 12 bases. Germline V gene sequence: CDR1 SGHTA, CDR2 FQGNSA. The CDR3 totals 15 residues. V shed 0 bases, J shed 6 bases, and the junction held 3 bases outside the gene matches. The CDR3 spells CASSLARTSGTEQYF. The CDR3 DNA reads TGTGCCAGCAGCTTAGCAAGGACTAGCGGGACCGAGCAGTACTTC.

The J gene is TRBJ2-3, the V gene TRBV7-9, with 14 bases that match TRBD2. There are 16 residues in the CDR3. J lost 4 bases, V lost 7 bases, and 7 bases had no gene match. Germline CDR1 reads SEHNR; CDR2 reads FQNEAQ (reference sequence). The CDR3 spells CASNPGTSGSADTQYF. The CDR3 coding sequence is TGTGCCAGCAACCCCGGGACTAGCGGGAGCGCAGATACGCAGTATTTT.

This clonotype was picked up one time. V is TRBV18 and J is TRBJ2-5, with D unclear. V lost 5 bases and J lost 3, with 13 bases in between. CDR3 length equals 14 residues. CDR1 is KGHSH, CDR2 LQKENI, per germline. CDR3 nucleotides: TGTGCCAGCTCAAAAATCCCCAAGAAAGAGACCCAGTACTTC. Encoded protein: CASSKIPKKETQYF.

This clonotype was observed a handful of times. V gene TRBV7-2 combines with J gene TRBJ2-1; TRBD2 is a possible D gene (5 bases). CDR3 length: 15 residues. V dropped 3 bases and J dropped 1 base, with 10 bases sitting between them. From germline, CDR1 is SGHTA and CDR2 FQGNSA. The CDR3 loop reads CASSLEVGSYNEQFF. CDR3 coding DNA: TGTGCCAGCAGCTTGGAGGTGGGGTCCTACAATGAGCAGTTCTTC. Complete variable domain (other parts from reference TRBV7-2 and TRBJ2-1): GAGVSQSPSNKVTEKGKDVELRCDPISGHTALYWYRQSLGQGLEFLIYFQGNSAPDKSGLPSDRFSAERTGGSVSTLTIQRTQQEDSAVYLCASSLEVGSYNEQFFGPGTRLTVL.

This clonotype was observed a few times. The chain joins TRBV27 to TRBJ2-7; D perhaps matches TRBD1 (5 bases). The germline V and J ends were trimmed by 9 bases and 2 bases, with 11 bases remaining between them. Looked up from germline, CDR1 is MNHEY and CDR2 is SMNVEV (reference sequence). This CDR3 region has 12 residues. The CDR3 here is CASRGMTYEQYF. CDR3 nucleotides: TGTGCCAGTAGGGGAATGACCTACGAGCAGTACTTC.

The chain employs TRBV29-1 and TRBJ2-3; no clear D. V was pared by 4 bases and J by 5 bases, with 13 bases between. CDR1 is SQVTM and CDR2 is ANQGSEA in the germline V gene. CDR3 size: 13 residues. CDR3 nucleotide sequence: TGCAGCGTTGCAAGCAGGCAGCGAGATACGCAGTATTTT. Its translation: CSVASRQRDTQYF.